This T cell receptor (beta chain) was captured in a study of blood T cell repertoires in COVID-19. Overall study context: The samples span acute and convalescent COVID-19 from the United States, Italy and Spain.

Germline V gene sequence: CDR1 SGHNT, CDR2 YYREEE (reference sequence). The CDR3 totals 16 residues. The V segment lost 3 bases and the J segment 2 bases; nucleotides outside the gene matches: 6. Original data processing: For nucleated cells, counts were estimated from reference gene primer amplification. Sequencing was performed with immunoSEQ multiplex PCR; in TCRdb, only in-frame clones are kept and a portion is missing. The V and J calls and clone size come from that table; D and trimming were worked out from the DNA. The sample gives around 99,000 clones, about four fifths of which show up once; roughly 18% is in the top ten.

This sequence was found in a woman of 80 years or more with active or convalescent COVID-19. Sequenced material: peripheral blood. V usage is TRBV5-4 and J usage is TRBJ1-3, with 9 bases that match TRBD1. The CDR3 DNA sequence: TGTGCCAGCAGCTACCCCGGGACAGGGACTGGAAACACCATATATTTT. Protein product: CASSYPGTGTGNTIYF. Drawing the rest from reference TRBV5-4 and TRBJ1-3, the complete variable domain is ETGVTQSPTHLIKTRGQQVTLRCSSQSGHNTVSWYQQALGQGPQFIFQYYREEENGRGNFPPRFSGLQFPNYSSELNVNALELDDSALYLCASSYPGTGTGNTIYFGEGSWLTVV.